The 24 T cell receptor beta chains reported below all come from one sample, sequenced in a study of cytomegalovirus exposure and HLA in healthy donors. A multiplex PCR was run with 60 Vbeta primers and 13 Jbeta primers. Produced via immunoSEQ multiplex PCR; TCRdb's table is partial and in-frame only. The repertoire includes some 140,000 clones, about 85% of them detected once, and 7.7% sits in the top ten. Sequenced input: PBMCs. These receptors were taken from a man younger than 45 in good health and CMV-seropositive.

The rearrangement uses TRBV5-8 and TRBJ1-5; D not certain. Per germline, CDR1 SGHTS and CDR2 YDEGEE. V was clipped by 0 bases and J by 0 bases, with 10 bases between them. The CDR3 consists of 16 residues. The CDR3 DNA is TGTGCCAGCAGCTTGGCAGGCCCCCTTAGCAATCAGCCCCAGCATTTT. Translating it yields CASSLAGPLSNQPQHF.

CDR3 bases: TGTGCCAGCAGCGCCACCGGACAGTATAATGAAAAACTGTTTTTT. Residues: CASSATGQYNEKLFF. The V gene is TRBV9, the J gene TRBJ1-4; a weak D match, TRBD1 (6 bases). The V and J ends lost 3 bases and 4 bases respectively, with 13 bases between them. Looked up from germline, CDR1 is SGDLS and CDR2 is YYNGEE. The CDR3 is made up of 15 amino acids.

The gene calls are TRBV14 and TRBJ2-7; 7 positions match TRBD2. Germline values: CDR1 SGHDN, CDR2 FVKESK. The CDR3 runs to 17 residues. The V and J ends lost 3 bases and 3 bases, in that order; junction bases with no gene match: 14. The CDR3, as DNA: TGTGCCAGCAGCCACACGATAGGGGCTAGCGGACTCTACGAGCAGTACTTC. This translates into CASSHTIGASGLYEQYF.

This CDR3 reads CASSLGQGAGNEQFF. The CDR3 nucleotides read TGCGCCAGCAGCTTGGGACAGGGGGCCGGCAATGAGCAGTTCTTC. This chain joins TRBV5-1 and TRBJ2-1, with 10 nucleotides matching TRBD1. Germline V gene lookup returns CDR1 SGHRS and CDR2 YFSETQ. The CDR3 sequence is 15 residues long. J gave up 6 bases and V 0 bases, and 3 bases lay outside the gene matches.

This rearrangement joins TRBV21-1 to TRBJ2-1; TRBD2 is the table's D call, not checked against the DNA. TRBV21-1 is shown as a pseudogene. The CDR3 length is 14 residues. CDR3 loop: CASIKERDYNEQFF. The CDR3 bases are TGTGCCAGTATAAAGGAGCGGGACTACAATGAGCAGTTCTTC.

This clone was seen once. V and J are TRBV7-2 and TRBJ1-5, with 7 positions matching TRBD1. This CDR3 is built from 13 residues. V lost 5 bases to trimming and J lost 8 bases; unmatched junction nucleotides: 6. Germline V gene sequence: CDR1 SGHTA, CDR2 FQGNSA. CDR3 protein: CASSRQGTEPQHF. In nucleotides, the CDR3 is TGTGCCAGCAGCCGACAGGGTACGGAGCCCCAGCATTTT.

The CDR3 spells CASSPDRSSGKLFF. The DNA of the CDR3 is TGTGCCAGCTCACCGGACAGATCTTCGGGAAAACTGTTTTTT. The J gene is TRBJ1-4, the V gene TRBV18; D possibly corresponds to TRBD1 (6 bases). Germline V gene data show CDR1 as KGHSH and CDR2 as LQKENI. Deletions cut 3 bases from V and 10 bases from J, with 15 bases between. The CDR3 loop spans 14 amino acids.

V usage is TRBV7-2 and J usage is TRBJ2-1, with 12 bases matching TRBD2. The CDR3 totals 15 residues. CDR1 is SGHTA and CDR2 is FQGNSA in the germline V gene. Unmatched junction bases numbered 1, after V lost 4 bases and J lost 3 bases. The DNA for the CDR3 is TGTGCCAGCAGCTCGGGACTAGCGGGCTACAATGAGCAGTTCTTC. This encodes CASSSGLAGYNEQFF.

This chain links TRBV2 with TRBJ2-7; no clear D gene. V lost 6 bases to trimming and J lost 3 bases, with 6 bases between them. There are 11 residues in the CDR3. Germline V CDR1 and CDR2: SNHLY, FYNNEI. CDR3 nucleotides: TGTGCCAGCAGCTACAGCTACGAGCAGTACTTC. Residues: CASSYSYEQYF. The whole variable domain, filled in from reference TRBV2 and TRBJ2-7, reads EPEVTQTPSHQVTQMGQEVILRCVPISNHLYFYWYRQILGQKVEFLVSFYNNEISEKSEIFDDQFSVERPDGSNFTLKIRSTKLEDSAMYFCASSYSYEQYFGPGTRLTVT.

The V and J genes are TRBV11-3 and TRBJ2-3; D is unresolved. Looked up from germline, CDR1 is SGHNT and CDR2 is YENEEA. The CDR3 sequence is 13 residues long. V lost 2 bases and J lost 1, with 4 bases in between. CDR3 loop: CASSLRGTDTQYF. The CDR3 bases are TGTGCCAGCAGCTTACGGGGCACAGATACGCAGTATTTT.

This chain uses TRBV9 with TRBJ1-2, with 10 bases lining up with TRBD1. This CDR3 spans 17 amino acids. With 0 bases clipped from V and 5 bases from J, the junction kept 10 bases outside the gene matches. Per the germline V gene, CDR1 is SGDLS and CDR2 is YYNGEE. CDR3 sequence reads: CASSVDDLGQGVYGYTF. In DNA, the CDR3 is TGTGCCAGCAGCGTAGATGATCTCGGACAGGGGGTTTATGGCTACACCTTC.

This clone was counted between two and nine times. The chain has TRBV19 and TRBJ1-6; a weak D match, TRBD1 (6 bases). CDR1 and CDR2 (germline): LNHDA, SQIVND (reference sequence). V was clipped by 5 bases and J by 0 bases, with 17 bases between them. The CDR3 consists of 18 residues. CDR3 in DNA: TGTGCCAGTAGTTCGCAGGACAGCTTGAGCTCCTATAATTCACCCCTCCACTTT. Its protein product is CASSSQDSLSSYNSPLHF. Complete variable domain (other parts from reference TRBV19 and TRBJ1-6): DGGITQSPKYLFRKEGQNVTLSCEQNLNHDAMYWYRQDPGQGLRLIYYSQIVNDFQKGDIAEGYSVSREKKESFPLTVTSAQKNPTAFYLCASSSQDSLSSYNSPLHFGNGTRLTVT.

The chain links TRBV18 to TRBJ2-7, with D possibly being TRBD1 (5 bases). The CDR3 extends over 14 amino acids. Germline V gene lookup returns CDR1 KGHSH and CDR2 LQKENI. V lost 0 bases, J lost 3 bases, and 9 bases lay in between. This CDR3 reads CASSPPGRDYEQYF. CDR3 DNA sequence: TGTGCCAGCTCACCACCGGGCAGGGACTACGAGCAGTACTTC.

The genes are TRBV27 and TRBJ1-1, with a weak D call TRBD1 (5 bases). Trimming removed 6 bases at V and 4 bases at J, with 12 bases between. The germline gives CDR1 MNHEY, CDR2 SMNVEV (reference sequence). The CDR3 spans 13 residues. DNA for the CDR3: TGTGCCAGCAGCGGGGGGACGGGCACTGAAGCTTTCTTT. Amino acid sequence: CASSGGTGTEAFF.

J is TRBJ2-1 and V is TRBV10-1, with D uncertain. V lost 2 bases and J lost 4, with 21 bases in between. The CDR3 is 18 amino acids. Germline CDR1 reads WNHNN; CDR2 reads SYGVQD (reference sequence). The chain's CDR3 is CASSEVPSYSSLYNEQFF. Written as DNA, the CDR3 is TGCGCCAGCAGTGAGGTTCCGTCCTATAGCTCACTATACAATGAGCAGTTCTTC.

J is TRBJ1-1 and V is TRBV5-1; TRBD1 is a possible D gene (5 bases). Germline V gene lookup returns CDR1 SGHRS and CDR2 YFSETQ. V shed 4 bases and J shed 7 bases, with 14 bases lying between them. The CDR3 covers 13 residues. The CDR3 loop is CASSPQGTGEAFF. Here the CDR3 DNA reads TGCGCCAGCAGCCCGCAGGGTACCGGTGAAGCTTTCTTT.

The chain is built from TRBV5-4 and TRBJ2-7, with a weak D call TRBD2 (6 bases). The CDR3 is made up of 16 amino acids. V was cut by 3 bases and J by 0 bases, with 16 bases left in between. The germline CDR1 and CDR2 sequences are SGHNT and YYREEE (reference sequence). Here the CDR3 reads CASSSQKGGNSYEQYF. The CDR3 region has the DNA TGTGCCAGCAGCTCGCAGAAAGGCGGGAACTCCTACGAGCAGTACTTC.

This clone was observed a few times. This same CDR3 is encoded by further DNA sequences in the sample. The CDR3 sequence: CASSPGDNEQFF. The CDR3 DNA follows: TGCGCCAGCAGTCCGGGGGACAATGAGCAGTTCTTC. The V call is TRBV5-1, the J call TRBJ2-1, with D possibly matching TRBD2 (6 bases). In germline, CDR1 is SGHRS, CDR2 YFSETQ. Trimming removed 5 bases at V and 5 bases at J, with 8 bases between. There are 12 residues in the CDR3.

This clone was counted once. CDR3 sequence reads: CASSGREPTNEKLFF. CDR3 sequence (DNA): TGCGCCAGCAGCGGGAGGGAACCAACTAATGAAAAACTGTTTTTT. The chain carries TRBV5-1 and TRBJ1-4; D uncertain. The CDR3 length is 15 residues. V was trimmed by 4 bases and J by 0 bases, leaving 10 bases between them. Germline values: CDR1 SGHRS, CDR2 YFSETQ.

The genes are TRBV7-3 and TRBJ1-1, with no clear D. V lost 3 bases, J lost 1 base, and 9 bases lay in between. The CDR3 is made up of 14 amino acids. Germline-derived CDR1 and CDR2 are SGHTA and FQGTGA. The CDR3 nucleotides read TGTGCCAGCAGCTTTAGCGGGTGGAACACTGAAGCTTTCTTT. Protein: CASSFSGWNTEAFF.

The chain combines TRBV5-4 with TRBJ2-7; a weak D match, TRBD1 (5 bases). CDR3 size: 12 residues. Between the trimmed V and J ends, which lost 5 bases and 4 bases, there was a span of 10 bases. Germline V gene lookup returns CDR1 SGHNT and CDR2 YYREEE (reference sequence). In DNA, the CDR3 is TGTGCCAGCAGTGTAAGGGGTTACGAGCAGTACTTC. Its protein is CASSVRGYEQYF.

This clone was detected only a few times. This rearrangement joins TRBV6-5 to TRBJ1-5; a possible D gene is TRBD1 (5 bases). The CDR3 sequence is 15 residues long. Germline CDR1 MNHEY, CDR2 SVGAGI. Trimming removed 5 bases at V and 0 bases at J, with 11 bases between. Here the CDR3 DNA reads TGTGCCAGCAGTGGGGCGGGGATTAGCAATCAGCCCCAGCATTTT. It codes for CASSGAGISNQPQHF.

The V and J genes are TRBV4-2 and TRBJ1-1; D possibly corresponds to TRBD1 (5 bases). Trimming left V 0 bases short and J 8 bases short, with 13 bases between. The CDR3 extends over 14 amino acids. Germline V gene lookup returns CDR1 LGHNA and CDR2 YNFKEQ. The CDR3 sequence is CASSQDVERGEAFF. CDR3 nucleotide sequence: TGTGCCAGCAGCCAAGATGTGGAACGGGGGGAAGCTTTCTTT.

This chain connects TRBV7-2 to TRBJ1-1; a weak D match, TRBD1 (5 bases). Germline V gives CDR1 SGHTA, CDR2 FQGNSA. Trimming took off 5 bases at V and 5 bases at J, with 18 bases between the two ends. CDR3 size: 15 residues. CDR3 bases: TGTGCCAGCAGCCCAACCGGGACTCAAGGGACTGAAGCTTTCTTT. Amino acids: CASSPTGTQGTEAFF.